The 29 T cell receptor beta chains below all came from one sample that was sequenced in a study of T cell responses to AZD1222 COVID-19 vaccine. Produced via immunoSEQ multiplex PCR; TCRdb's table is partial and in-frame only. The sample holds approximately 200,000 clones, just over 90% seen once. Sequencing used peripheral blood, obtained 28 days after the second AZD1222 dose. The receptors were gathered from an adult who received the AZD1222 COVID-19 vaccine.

In nucleotides, the CDR3 is TGTGCCAGTAGTCCTAGCGGGAGGGCCTGGGAGCTGTTTTTT. This sequence encodes CASSPSGRAWELFF. The rearrangement uses TRBV19 and TRBJ2-2; TRBD2 matches 12 bases. Germline V lookup: CDR1 LNHDA, CDR2 SQIVND (reference sequence). The CDR3 consists of 14 residues. V lost 5 bases to trimming and J lost 9 bases; unmatched junction nucleotides: 4.

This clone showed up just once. CDR3 sequence: CASSITSGITYEQYF. DNA for the CDR3: TGTGCCAGCAGTATAACTAGCGGGATTACCTACGAGCAGTACTTC. The chain has TRBV28 and TRBJ2-7, with 10 bases fitting TRBD2. Unmatched junction bases numbered 6, after V lost 5 bases and J lost 2 bases. Germline CDR1 is MDHEN and CDR2 is SYDVKM. The CDR3 has 15 amino acids.

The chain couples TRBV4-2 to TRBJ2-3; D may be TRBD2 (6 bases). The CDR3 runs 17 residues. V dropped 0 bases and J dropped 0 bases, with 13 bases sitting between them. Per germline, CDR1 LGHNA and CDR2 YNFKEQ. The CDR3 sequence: CASSQDGTSGSTDTQYF. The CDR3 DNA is TGTGCCAGCAGCCAAGACGGAACAAGCGGGAGCACAGATACGCAGTATTTT.

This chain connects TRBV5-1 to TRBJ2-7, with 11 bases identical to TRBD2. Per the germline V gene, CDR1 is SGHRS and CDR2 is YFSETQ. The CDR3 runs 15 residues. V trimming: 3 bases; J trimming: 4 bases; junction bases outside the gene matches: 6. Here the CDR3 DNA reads TGCGCCAGCAGCTACGTAGCGGGAGGGCTGTACGAGCAGTACTTC. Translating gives CASSYVAGGLYEQYF.

CDR3 residues: CASSQVAGWNQPQHF. In DNA form, the CDR3 reads TGCGCCAGCAGCCAAGTCGCAGGGTGGAATCAGCCCCAGCATTTT. The J gene is TRBJ1-5, the V gene TRBV4-1; TRBD1 might be the D (5 bases). V was cut by 1 base and J by 4 bases, with 11 bases left in between. From germline, CDR1 is MGHRA and CDR2 YSYEKL. There are 15 residues in the CDR3.

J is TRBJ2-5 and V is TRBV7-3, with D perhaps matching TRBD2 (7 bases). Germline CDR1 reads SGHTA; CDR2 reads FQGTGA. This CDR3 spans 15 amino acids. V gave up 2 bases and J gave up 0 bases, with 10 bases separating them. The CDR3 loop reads CASSLGGGHQETQYF. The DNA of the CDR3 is TGTGCCAGCAGCTTAGGCGGGGGCCACCAAGAGACCCAGTACTTC.

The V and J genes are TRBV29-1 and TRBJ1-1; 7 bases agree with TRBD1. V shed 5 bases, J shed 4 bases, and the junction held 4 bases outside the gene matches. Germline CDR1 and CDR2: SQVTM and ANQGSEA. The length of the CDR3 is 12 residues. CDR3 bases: TGCAGCGTTCACCCAGGGGGCACTGAAGCTTTCTTT. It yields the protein CSVHPGGTEAFF.

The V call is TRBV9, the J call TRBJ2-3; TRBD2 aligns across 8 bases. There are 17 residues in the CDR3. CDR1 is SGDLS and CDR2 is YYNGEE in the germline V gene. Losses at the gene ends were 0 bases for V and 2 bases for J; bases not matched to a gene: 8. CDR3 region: CASSVGVTSGYTDTQYF. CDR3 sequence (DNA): TGTGCCAGCAGCGTAGGAGTTACTAGCGGATACACAGATACGCAGTATTTT.

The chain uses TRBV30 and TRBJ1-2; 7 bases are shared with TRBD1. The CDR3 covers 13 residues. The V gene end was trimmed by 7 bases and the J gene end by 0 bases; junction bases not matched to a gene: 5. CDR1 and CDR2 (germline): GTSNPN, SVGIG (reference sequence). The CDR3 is CAFQGEANYGYTF. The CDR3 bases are TGTGCCTTCCAGGGGGAAGCTAACTATGGCTACACCTTC. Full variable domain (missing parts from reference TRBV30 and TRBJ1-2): SQTIHQWPATLVQPVGSPLSLECTVEGTSNPNLYWYRQAAGRGLQLLFYSVGIGQISSEVPQNLSASRPQDRQFILSSKKLLLSDSGFYLCAFQGEANYGYTFGSGTRLTVV.

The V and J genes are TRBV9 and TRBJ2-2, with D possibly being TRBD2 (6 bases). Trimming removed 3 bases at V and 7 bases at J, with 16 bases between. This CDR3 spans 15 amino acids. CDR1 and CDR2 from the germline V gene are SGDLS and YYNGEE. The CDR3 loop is CASSGWTAGSGELFF. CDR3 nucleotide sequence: TGTGCCAGCAGCGGTTGGACCGCGGGGAGCGGGGAGCTGTTTTTT. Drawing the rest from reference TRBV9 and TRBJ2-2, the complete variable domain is DSGVTQTPKHLITATGQRVTLRCSPRSGDLSVYWYQQSLDQGLQFLIQYYNGEERAKGNILERFSAQQFPDLHSELNLSSLELGDSALYFCASSGWTAGSGELFFGEGSRLTVL.

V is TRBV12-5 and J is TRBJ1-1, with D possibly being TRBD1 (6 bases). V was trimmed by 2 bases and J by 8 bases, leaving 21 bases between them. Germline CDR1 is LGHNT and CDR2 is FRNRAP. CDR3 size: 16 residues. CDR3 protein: CASGLPITRQATEAFF. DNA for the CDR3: TGTGCTAGTGGTTTGCCGATCACCCGACAGGCGACGGAAGCTTTCTTT.

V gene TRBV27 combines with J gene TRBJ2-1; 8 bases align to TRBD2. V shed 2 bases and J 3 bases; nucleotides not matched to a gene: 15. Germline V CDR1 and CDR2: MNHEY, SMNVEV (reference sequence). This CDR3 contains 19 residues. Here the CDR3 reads CASSLTFFVLAAIYNEQFF. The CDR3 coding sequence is TGTGCCAGCAGTTTAACCTTCTTCGTACTAGCGGCCATCTACAATGAGCAGTTCTTC.

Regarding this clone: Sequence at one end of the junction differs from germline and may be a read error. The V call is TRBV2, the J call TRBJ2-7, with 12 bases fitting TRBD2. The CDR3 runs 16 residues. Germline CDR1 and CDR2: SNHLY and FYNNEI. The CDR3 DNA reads TGTGCCAGCCGGAAGACTAGCGGGAGTTTCTCCGACGAGCAGTACTTC. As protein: CASRKTSGSFSDEQYF.

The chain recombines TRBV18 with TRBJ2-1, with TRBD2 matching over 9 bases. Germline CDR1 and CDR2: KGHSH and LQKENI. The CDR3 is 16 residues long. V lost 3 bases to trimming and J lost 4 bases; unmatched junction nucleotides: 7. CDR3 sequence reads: CASSPRRLAEYNEQFF. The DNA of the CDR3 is TGTGCCAGCTCACCTAGGAGACTAGCGGAGTACAATGAGCAGTTCTTC.

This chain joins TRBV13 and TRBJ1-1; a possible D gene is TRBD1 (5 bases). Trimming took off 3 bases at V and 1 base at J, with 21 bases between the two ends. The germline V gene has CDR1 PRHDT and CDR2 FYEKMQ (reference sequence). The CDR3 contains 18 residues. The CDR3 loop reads CASSFWGHMEGGNTEAFF. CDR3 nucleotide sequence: TGTGCCAGCAGCTTCTGGGGCCACATGGAAGGAGGGAACACTGAAGCTTTCTTT.

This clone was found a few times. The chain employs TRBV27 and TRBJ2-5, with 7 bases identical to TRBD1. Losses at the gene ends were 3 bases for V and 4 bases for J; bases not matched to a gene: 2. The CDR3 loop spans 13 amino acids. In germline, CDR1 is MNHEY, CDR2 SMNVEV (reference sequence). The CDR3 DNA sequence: TGTGCCAGCAGTTTTGGGGACAGAGAGACCCAGTACTTC. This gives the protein CASSFGDRETQYF.

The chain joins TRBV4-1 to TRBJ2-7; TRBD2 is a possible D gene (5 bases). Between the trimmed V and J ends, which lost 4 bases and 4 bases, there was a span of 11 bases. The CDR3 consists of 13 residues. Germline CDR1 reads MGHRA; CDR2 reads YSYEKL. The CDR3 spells CASSLEEAYEQYF. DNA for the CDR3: TGCGCCAGCAGCCTTGAGGAGGCGTACGAGCAGTACTTC.

CDR3 in DNA: TGTGCCAGTAGTGCCAGACAGGCCAATCAGCCCCAGCATTTT. Its translation is CASSARQANQPQHF. This sequence joins TRBV19 and TRBJ1-5; TRBD1 might be the D (6 bases). The V end lost 5 bases, the J end lost 3 bases, and 11 bases lay between the germline ends. Germline V CDR1 and CDR2: LNHDA, SQIVND (reference sequence). CDR3 length: 14 residues.

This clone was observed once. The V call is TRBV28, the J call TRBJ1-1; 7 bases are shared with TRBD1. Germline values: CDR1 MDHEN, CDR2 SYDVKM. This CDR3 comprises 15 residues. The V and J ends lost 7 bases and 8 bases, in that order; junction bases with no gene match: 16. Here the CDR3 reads CASMGQKTVGREAFF. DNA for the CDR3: TGTGCCAGCATGGGACAGAAAACGGTCGGAAGAGAAGCTTTCTTT.

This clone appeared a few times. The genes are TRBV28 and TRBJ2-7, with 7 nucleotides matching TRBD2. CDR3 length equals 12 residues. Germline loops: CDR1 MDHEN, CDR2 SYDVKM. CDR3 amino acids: CSTGGSAYEQYF. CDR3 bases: TGTTCCACGGGCGGGAGTGCCTACGAGCAGTACTTC.

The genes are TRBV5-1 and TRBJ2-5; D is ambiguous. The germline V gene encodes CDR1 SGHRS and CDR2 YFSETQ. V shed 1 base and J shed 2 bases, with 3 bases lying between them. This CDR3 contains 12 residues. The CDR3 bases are TGCGCCAGCAGCTTGTCTCAAGAGACCCAGTACTTC. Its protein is CASSLSQETQYF.

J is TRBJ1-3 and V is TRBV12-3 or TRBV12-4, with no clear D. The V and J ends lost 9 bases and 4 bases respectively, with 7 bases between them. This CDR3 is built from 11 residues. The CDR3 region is CARGGGNTIYF. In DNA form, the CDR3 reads TGTGCCAGAGGCGGGGGAAACACCATATATTTT.

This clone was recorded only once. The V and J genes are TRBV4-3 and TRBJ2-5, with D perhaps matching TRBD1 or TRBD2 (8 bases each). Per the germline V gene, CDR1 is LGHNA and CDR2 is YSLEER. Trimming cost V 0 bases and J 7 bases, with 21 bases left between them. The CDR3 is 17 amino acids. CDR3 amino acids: CASSQDPAFSGTGTQYF. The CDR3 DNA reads TGCGCCAGCAGCCAAGACCCTGCCTTTAGCGGGACAGGGACCCAGTACTTC.

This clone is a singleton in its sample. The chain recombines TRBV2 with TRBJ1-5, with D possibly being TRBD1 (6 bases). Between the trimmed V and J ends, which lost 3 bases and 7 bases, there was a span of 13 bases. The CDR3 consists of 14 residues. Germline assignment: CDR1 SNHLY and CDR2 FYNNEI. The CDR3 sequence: CASSDEQGYQPQHF. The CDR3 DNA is TGTGCCAGCAGTGATGAGCAGGGGTACCAGCCCCAGCATTTT.

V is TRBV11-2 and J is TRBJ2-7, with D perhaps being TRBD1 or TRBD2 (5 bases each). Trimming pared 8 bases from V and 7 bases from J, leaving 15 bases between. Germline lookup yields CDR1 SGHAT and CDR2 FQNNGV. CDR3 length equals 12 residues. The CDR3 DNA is TGTGCCAGCTCCCTCACAGGCGGGGAGCAGTACTTC. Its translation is CASSLTGGEQYF.

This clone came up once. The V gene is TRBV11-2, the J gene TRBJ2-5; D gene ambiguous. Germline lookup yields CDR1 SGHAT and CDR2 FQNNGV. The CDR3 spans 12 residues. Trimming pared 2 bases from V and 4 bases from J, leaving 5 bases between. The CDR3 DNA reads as TGTGCCAGCAGCTTAATCCCAGAGACCCAGTACTTC. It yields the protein CASSLIPETQYF.

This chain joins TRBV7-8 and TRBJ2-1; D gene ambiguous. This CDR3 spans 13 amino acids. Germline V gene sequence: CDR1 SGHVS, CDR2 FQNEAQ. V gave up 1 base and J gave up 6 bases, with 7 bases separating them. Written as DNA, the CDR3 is TGTGCCAGCAGCTTAGAAGGGATCAATGAGCAGTTCTTC. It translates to CASSLEGINEQFF.

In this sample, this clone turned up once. The CDR3 DNA follows: TGCGCCAGCAGCTTTGGACTAGCGGCTACCTACGAGCAGTACTTC. This encodes CASSFGLAATYEQYF. The chain couples TRBV5-1 to TRBJ2-7; 10 positions agree with TRBD2. This CDR3 region has 15 residues. Germline CDR1 and CDR2: SGHRS and YFSETQ. V lost 2 bases to trimming and J lost 2 bases; unmatched junction nucleotides: 4. Using reference TRBV5-1 and TRBJ2-7 for the parts outside the CDR3, the full variable domain is KAGVTQTPRYLIKTRGQQVTLSCSPISGHRSVSWYQQTPGQGLQFLFEYFSETQRNKGNFPGRFSGRQFSNSRSEMNVSTLELGDSALYLCASSFGLAATYEQYFGPGTRLTVT.

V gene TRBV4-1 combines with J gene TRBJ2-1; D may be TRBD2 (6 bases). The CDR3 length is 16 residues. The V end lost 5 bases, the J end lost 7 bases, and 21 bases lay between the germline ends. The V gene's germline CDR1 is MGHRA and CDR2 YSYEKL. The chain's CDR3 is CASSRTTRGSSNEQFF. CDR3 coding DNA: TGCGCCAGCAGCAGGACTACGCGGGGCTCTAGTAATGAGCAGTTCTTC.